The 23 T cell receptor beta chains below were found in one sample sequenced in a study of identical twins. TCRdb itself ran the 5' RACE reads through MiXCR, one entry per CDR3 protein. Of 120,000 to 150,000 distinct CDR3 sequences in the sample, roughly 3.5% were seen once. The specimen sequenced was memory T cells sorted from blood. The origin of the receptors is a man in his late teens or twenties in good health.

This clonotype occurred many times. The rearrangement links TRBV27 to TRBJ2-1; 12 bases are a match to TRBD2. CDR1 is MNHEY, CDR2 SMNVEV, per germline (reference sequence). With V trimmed by 7 bases and J by 5 bases, 9 bases remained unmatched. The CDR3 has 16 amino acids. The CDR3 region is CASTKSLAGGDNEQFF. The CDR3 DNA reads as TGTGCCAGCACTAAGTCCCTAGCGGGAGGGGACAATGAGCAGTTCTTC.

This clonotype was found many times. The V call is TRBV20-1, the J call TRBJ2-5; TRBD1 matches at 8 bases. Per the germline V gene, CDR1 is DFQATT and CDR2 is SNEGSKA (reference sequence). V lost 0 bases and J lost 3; bases outside the gene matches: 9. The CDR3 runs 16 residues. The CDR3 region has the DNA TGCAGTGCTAGAGAGATGTCGGACAGGGTAAAAGAGACCCAGTACTTC. It translates to CSAREMSDRVKETQYF.

This clonotype showed up many times. As DNA, the CDR3 is TGCAGTGCTAGAGATTACTTCCTAGCGGGAGCCCACAATGAGCAGTTCTTC. Protein product: CSARDYFLAGAHNEQFF. The chain combines TRBV20-1 with TRBJ2-1; 10 nucleotides agree with TRBD2. J was trimmed by 5 bases and V by 0 bases; bases with no gene match: 10. Germline V gene data show CDR1 as DFQATT and CDR2 as SNEGSKA (reference sequence). The CDR3 has 17 amino acids.

This clonotype has ten or more counts. The J gene is TRBJ2-5, the V gene TRBV7-2; D remains unclear. With 2 bases removed from V and 4 bases from J, the gap between germline ends came to 2 bases. The CDR3 runs to 11 residues. Germline CDR1 and CDR2: SGHTA and FQGNSA. This CDR3 reads CASSLIETQYF. In DNA, the CDR3 is TGTGCCAGCAGCTTAATAGAGACCCAGTACTTC.

This clonotype was recorded a few times. V and J are TRBV30 and TRBJ2-7; 7 bases fit TRBD1. Losses at the gene ends were 8 bases for V and 2 bases for J; bases not matched to a gene: 9. The CDR3 consists of 13 residues. Germline lookup yields CDR1 GTSNPN and CDR2 SVGIG (reference sequence). The CDR3 DNA reads as TGTGCCGGGCGAGGGGGCCTTCCCTACGAGCAGTACTTC. Translation: CAGRGGLPYEQYF.

This clonotype occurred many times. This chain joins TRBV9 and TRBJ2-2, with D possibly being TRBD2 (5 bases). With 1 base removed from V and 6 bases from J, the gap between germline ends came to 10 bases. Germline V gene data show CDR1 as SGDLS and CDR2 as YYNGEE. The CDR3 is 14 amino acids. The CDR3 nucleotides read TGTGCCAGCAGCGTAACCGGGAATGCCGGGGAGCTGTTTTTT. This sequence encodes CASSVTGNAGELFF. The full variable domain, its missing parts supplied by reference TRBV9 and TRBJ2-2, is DSGVTQTPKHLITATGQRVTLRCSPRSGDLSVYWYQQSLDQGLQFLIQYYNGEERAKGNILERFSAQQFPDLHSELNLSSLELGDSALYFCASSVTGNAGELFFGEGSRLTVL.

This clonotype was observed at least ten times. This rearrangement joins TRBV14 to TRBJ1-6; perhaps TRBD1 as D (5 bases). CDR1 is SGHDN, CDR2 FVKESK, per germline. Trimming removed 4 bases from V and 7 bases from J, with 14 bases in between. The CDR3 has 15 amino acids. The CDR3 nucleotides are TGTGCCAGCAGCCGTCCAGGGACGGTGAATTCACCCCTCCACTTT. The encoded protein is CASSRPGTVNSPLHF.

This clonotype came up many times. This chain uses TRBV29-1 with TRBJ2-2; 11 nucleotides line up with TRBD1. This CDR3 spans 15 amino acids. The germline V gene encodes CDR1 SQVTM and CDR2 ANQGSEA. V shed 3 bases, J shed 7 bases, and the junction held 7 bases outside the gene matches. DNA of the CDR3: TGCAGCGTTGAGACCGGGACAGGGGGAGGCGGGGAGCTGTTTTTT. Residues: CSVETGTGGGGELFF.

This clonotype occurred many times. CDR3 sequence (DNA): TGTGCCAGCAGCCCCAACCCGGGACAGGCAAAGTTCTTC. It yields the protein CASSPNPGQAKFF. The J gene is TRBJ2-1, the V gene TRBV7-3, with 8 bases aligning to TRBD1. The CDR3 sequence is 13 residues long. The germline CDR1 and CDR2 sequences are SGHTA and FQGTGA. V lost 5 bases to trimming and J lost 14 bases; unmatched junction nucleotides: 11.

This clonotype was seen at least ten times. This sequence joins TRBV5-6 and TRBJ1-5; tentative D call: TRBD1 (5 bases). V lost 4 bases to trimming and J lost 6 bases, with 20 bases between them. The CDR3 contains 16 residues. Germline lookup yields CDR1 SGHDT and CDR2 YYEEEE. CDR3 sequence reads: CASSQRGGGIFQPQHF. The CDR3, as DNA: TGTGCCAGCAGCCAAAGGGGCGGGGGAATTTTTCAGCCCCAGCATTTT.

V is TRBV24-1 and J is TRBJ2-3; no clear D gene. The CDR3 consists of 14 residues. Trimming left V 5 bases short and J 1 base short, with 9 bases between. CDR1 and CDR2 (germline): KGHDR, SFDVKD. As DNA, the CDR3 is TGTGCCACCAGTGTGAGTTCGGGCACAGATACGCAGTATTTT. Translation gives CATSVSSGTDTQYF.

This clonotype was observed at least ten times. The V gene is TRBV20-1, the J gene TRBJ2-1; 7 bases line up with TRBD2. Germline CDR1 reads DFQATT; CDR2 reads SNEGSKA (reference sequence). This CDR3 has 13 amino acids. For the CDR3, the DNA is TGCAGCGTCGCGGGGGAGGGCCATAATGAGCAGTTCTTC. This gives the protein CSVAGEGHNEQFF.

This clonotype showed up many times. The chain carries TRBV12-3 or TRBV12-4 and TRBJ2-5; a possible D gene is TRBD1 (5 bases). The CDR3 runs to 13 residues. V lost 3 bases to trimming and J lost 4 bases, with 9 bases between them. CDR3 sequence: CASSLKGRETQYF. Here the CDR3 DNA reads TGTGCCAGCAGTTTGAAGGGGCGAGAGACCCAGTACTTC.

This clonotype has at least ten counts. V gene TRBV15 combines with J gene TRBJ2-1; D gene ambiguous. Trimming removed 0 bases at V and 3 bases at J, with 9 bases between. The CDR3 has 15 residues. Germline V gives CDR1 LNHNV, CDR2 YYDKDF (reference sequence). CDR3: CATSRDRLRYNEQFF. DNA of the CDR3: TGTGCCACCAGCAGAGACAGGCTTCGCTACAATGAGCAGTTCTTC.

This clonotype has at least ten counts. The J gene is TRBJ2-5, the V gene TRBV10-3; D gene uncertain. The CDR3 extends over 12 amino acids. Deletions cut 2 bases from V and 3 bases from J, with 4 bases between. CDR1 and CDR2 from the germline V gene are ENHRY and SYGVKD. CDR3 coding DNA: TGTGCCATCAGTGAGAGAGAAGAGACCCAGTACTTC. Residues: CAISEREETQYF.

This clonotype was observed many times. The V gene is TRBV4-1, the J gene TRBJ2-7, with a tentative D call TRBD2 (6 bases). With 4 bases removed from V and 2 bases from J, the gap between germline ends came to 12 bases. This CDR3 is built from 14 residues. Germline values: CDR1 MGHRA, CDR2 YSYEKL. In DNA, the CDR3 is TGCGCCAGCAGCCTCGGGACTGGGACCTACGAGCAGTACGTC. Translating gives CASSLGTGTYEQYV.

The chain links TRBV10-3 to TRBJ2-3, with 9 bases identical to TRBD2. The CDR3 sequence is 16 residues long. Germline trimming cut 6 bases from V and 1 base from J; bases unmatched to any gene: 8. The germline gives CDR1 ENHRY, CDR2 SYGVKD. The CDR3 DNA reads TGTGCCATCAGAAGCCCAGCGGGAGGACGCACAGATACGCAGTATTTT. Translating it yields CAIRSPAGGRTDTQYF.

The chain recombines TRBV2 with TRBJ1-1; D remains unclear. Germline assignment: CDR1 SNHLY and CDR2 FYNNEI. Trimming took off 2 bases at V and 8 bases at J, with 6 bases between the two ends. The CDR3 covers 11 residues. CDR3 sequence: CASSEPMEAFF. In DNA, the CDR3 is TGTGCCAGCAGTGAACCCATGGAAGCTTTCTTT.

Ten or more counts support this clonotype. The chain has TRBV5-1 and TRBJ1-1; D possibly corresponds to TRBD1 (6 bases). Per germline, CDR1 SGHRS and CDR2 YFSETQ. There are 15 residues in the CDR3. The V end lost 2 bases, the J end lost 4 bases, and 15 bases lay between the germline ends. The CDR3 loop reads CASSFGGRGSTEAFF. The CDR3 bases are TGCGCCAGCAGCTTCGGGGGCCGCGGGAGCACTGAAGCTTTCTTT.

Ten or more counts support this clonotype. The chain uses TRBV3-1 and TRBJ1-3; D might be TRBD1 (6 bases). V shed 5 bases and J shed 2 bases, with 13 bases lying between them. The CDR3 is 15 amino acids. Germline V gene sequence: CDR1 LGHDT, CDR2 YNNKEL (reference sequence). The CDR3 spells CASSSRQGTGNTIYF. For the CDR3, the DNA is TGTGCCAGCAGCTCTCGTCAGGGGACTGGAAACACCATATATTTT.

This clonotype was recorded at least ten times. CDR3 DNA sequence: TGTGCCAGCAGTGACTCAGGGGCTAGCGGTACCTTCTACAATGAGCAGTTCTTC. It translates to CASSDSGASGTFYNEQFF. The chain has TRBV6-4 and TRBJ2-1, with 7 bases matching TRBD2. This CDR3 is built from 18 residues. Germline V gene sequence: CDR1 MRHNA, CDR2 SNTAGT. The junction had 11 bases not matched to a gene; V was cut back by 0 bases and J by 3 bases.

This clonotype was seen a handful of times. The J gene is TRBJ2-5, the V gene TRBV3-1; D ambiguous. Trimming cost V 5 bases and J 4 bases, with 8 bases left between them. The CDR3 covers 12 residues. Germline V gene lookup returns CDR1 LGHDT and CDR2 YNNKEL (reference sequence). CDR3 bases: TGTGCCAGCAGCGAGACACGAGAGACCCAGTACTTC. Protein: CASSETRETQYF.

This clonotype showed up many times. The chain is built from TRBV20-1 and TRBJ1-2, with 8 bases lining up with TRBD1. This CDR3 comprises 16 residues. V shed 2 bases, J shed 4 bases, and the junction held 12 bases outside the gene matches. Germline CDR1 DFQATT, CDR2 SNEGSKA (reference sequence). CDR3: CSARPGQGSLFYGYTF. CDR3 sequence (DNA): TGCAGTGCTAGACCCGGACAGGGATCTCTCTTCTATGGCTACACCTTC.